This T cell receptor beta chain was captured by sequencing in a study of molecular identifiers for immune sequencing clone quantification. Findings of the study overall: In cases of identical TCR molecules sharing a barcode, highly expanded clone sizes could be underestimated. For effector cells, clones above 20 RNA copies held over 99% of molecules; for naive cells, under 1%.

Germline CDR1 SGHNT, CDR2 YYREEE (reference sequence). The CDR3 consists of 15 residues. Trimming shortened V by 4 bases and J by 2 bases, and 15 bases separated the two germline ends. For bulk TCR libraries, previously described methods and listed TCR primers were used. TCRdb itself ran the PCR reads through MiXCR, one entry per CDR3 protein. The sample lists 490,000 or so distinct CDR3 sequences; around 21% were seen once. At least ten counts were recorded for this clonotype. Antigen specificity is unknown. V usage is TRBV5-4 and J usage is TRBJ2-5; D is possibly TRBD2 (6 bases). The sequenced sample consisted of naive CD8+ T cells from blood, with Jurkat cell RNA spiked in. Subset described: FACS-sorted CD8+CD4-CCR7+CD45RA+ naive T cells. This TCR was recovered from a human donor in good health. Some libraries in this study had Jurkat cell RNA spiked in. CDR3 loop: CASSGGTHPQETQYF. The CDR3 DNA is TGTGCCAGCAGCGGGGGGACTCACCCTCAAGAGACCCAGTACTTC.